The 3 T cell receptor beta chains listed next were all sequenced from one sample in a study of shared clonotypes between healthy human individuals. The repertoire was sequenced with immunoSEQ multiplex PCR; TCRdb's copy has only in-frame clones and lacks some. The sample has 2 million to 3 million clones; more than 80% are singletons. What was sequenced was naive CD4+ T cells sorted from blood. The subset denotes: CD45RA+ positively selected. The origin of the receptors is a young man in good health.

The CDR3 protein is CASSGRVLPEYGYTF. For the CDR3, the DNA is TGTGCCAGCAGCGGGAGGGTCCTGCCGGAGTATGGCTACACCTTC. This chain joins TRBV7-8 and TRBJ1-2; the D is unclear. The CDR3 is 15 residues long. Germline V gene lookup returns CDR1 SGHVS and CDR2 FQNEAQ. V was cut by 5 bases and J by 5 bases, with 18 bases left in between. Filled out from reference TRBV7-8 and TRBJ1-2, the complete variable domain reads GAGVSQSPRYKVAKRGQDVALRCDPISGHVSLFWYQQALGQGPEFLTYFQNEAQLDKSGLPSDRFFAERPEGSVSTLKIQRTQQEDSAVYLCASSGRVLPEYGYTFGSGTRLTVV.

The chain recombines TRBV15 with TRBJ2-5; a weak D match, TRBD2 (6 bases). This CDR3 has 16 residues. V was shortened by 1 base and J by 0 bases, with 12 bases between the two germline ends. Germline CDR1 LNHNV, CDR2 YYDKDF (reference sequence). The CDR3 protein is CATSRGSAGYQETQYF. DNA of the CDR3: TGTGCCACCAGCAGAGGTTCGGCGGGGTACCAAGAGACCCAGTACTTC.

The chain combines TRBV27 with TRBJ2-2; D is ambiguous. The CDR3 totals 16 residues. Trimming removed 2 bases at V and 1 base at J, with 11 bases between. Germline CDR1 is MNHEY and CDR2 is SMNVEV (reference sequence). CDR3 region: CASSLGSLGNTGELFF. The CDR3 DNA sequence: TGTGCCAGCAGTTTAGGCAGTTTAGGGAACACCGGGGAGCTGTTTTTT.